A single sample gave rise to the 23 T cell receptor beta chains below, sequenced in a study of cytomegalovirus exposure and HLA in healthy donors. The PCR made use of 60 Vbeta and 13 Jbeta primers. The repertoire was sequenced with immunoSEQ multiplex PCR; TCRdb's copy has only in-frame clones and lacks some. Of around 62,000 clones listed, approximately 81% were seen once; the top ten hold around 3.2%. The sequenced sample was PBMCs. These receptors originate from a woman aged 25 to 39 in good health and CMV-seronegative.

This rearrangement joins TRBV7-6 to TRBJ1-1; D remains unclear. The CDR3 loop spans 11 amino acids. Germline CDR1 is SGHVS and CDR2 is FNYEAQ. V dropped 7 bases and J dropped 4 bases, with 7 bases sitting between them. CDR3 coding DNA: TGTGCCAGCATTGAGGGCACTGAAGCTTTCTTT. Encoded protein: CASIEGTEAFF.

The genes are TRBV5-1 and TRBJ2-1, with 8 bases aligning to TRBD2. CDR3 length: 14 amino acids. CDR1 and CDR2 (germline): SGHRS, YFSETQ. The trim removed 3 bases at V and 4 bases at J, leaving 3 bases unmatched. This chain's CDR3 is CASSSGGGYNEQFF. DNA for the CDR3: TGCGCCAGCAGCTCCGGGGGGGGTTACAATGAGCAGTTCTTC.

The chain couples TRBV5-1 to TRBJ2-5; D unresolved. The V and J ends lost 1 base and 4 bases respectively, with 11 bases between them. This CDR3 contains 14 residues. CDR1 and CDR2 from the germline V gene are SGHRS and YFSETQ. CDR3 sequence (DNA): TGCGCCAGCAGCTTGCGGCAGGCGAGAGAGACCCAGTACTTC. As protein: CASSLRQARETQYF.

This clone was seen once. The CDR3 sequence is CASSDAGRVNYGYTF. The DNA of the CDR3 is TGTGCCAGCAGCGATGCAGGGAGGGTTAACTATGGCTACACCTTC. The chain joins TRBV5-6 to TRBJ1-2, with D perhaps TRBD1 (5 bases). The V gene's germline CDR1 is SGHDT and CDR2 YYEEEE. V lost 4 bases and J lost 1, with 14 bases in between. The CDR3 runs 15 residues.

V is TRBV6-5 and J is TRBJ2-7; 7 bases are a match to TRBD1. In germline, CDR1 is MNHEY, CDR2 SVGAGI. This CDR3 has 15 amino acids. V dropped 6 bases and J dropped 2; count of bases not matched to a gene: 10. DNA of the CDR3: TGTGCCAGCAGCCCAGCCGGCCAGGGGGCCTACGAGCAGTACTTC. Its translation is CASSPAGQGAYEQYF.

About this clone itself: At one end, the junction sequence differs from germline, possibly due to a read error. The chain carries TRBV7-2 and TRBJ2-7, with 11 bases aligning to TRBD2. This CDR3 has 16 amino acids. Per germline, CDR1 SGHTA and CDR2 FQGNSA. CDR3 sequence: CAGSLGAGTSGYEQYF. CDR3 nucleotides: TGTGCCGGCAGCTTAGGGGCCGGGACTAGCGGCTACGAGCAGTACTTC.

The rearrangement joins TRBV4-3 to TRBJ2-1, with TRBD1 identical over 7 bases. This CDR3 comprises 16 residues. The junction had 14 bases not matched to a gene; V was cut back by 5 bases and J by 7 bases. CDR1 and CDR2 from the germline V gene are LGHNA and YSLEER. The CDR3 DNA is TGCGCCAGCAGCTACCGCCGGGACAGAGAAAGTAATGAGCAGTTCTTC. Translation: CASSYRRDRESNEQFF.

This clone appeared a few times. This sequence joins TRBV27 and TRBJ2-1; 10 bases are a match to TRBD2. CDR3 size: 16 residues. The J segment lost 4 bases and the V segment lost 6 bases, leaving 9 bases of the junction unmatched. Germline V gene data show CDR1 as MNHEY and CDR2 as SMNVEV (reference sequence). CDR3: CASRFSSGGAYNEQFF. The CDR3 nucleotides read TGTGCCAGCAGATTCTCCAGCGGGGGGGCTTACAATGAGCAGTTCTTC.

The chain links TRBV6-5 to TRBJ2-7, with 10 bases identical to TRBD1. The V and J ends lost 4 bases and 6 bases, in that order; junction bases with no gene match: 6. The CDR3 loop spans 14 amino acids. Germline CDR1 reads MNHEY; CDR2 reads SVGAGI. The DNA for the CDR3 is TGTGCCAGCAGTTTCGGCGACAGGGGGCGCGAGCAGTACTTC. Its protein product is CASSFGDRGREQYF.

This clone appeared a single time. The chain joins TRBV27 to TRBJ2-1; 8 bases align to TRBD2. V was pared by 6 bases and J by 9 bases, with 19 bases of the junction left unmatched. Germline loops: CDR1 MNHEY, CDR2 SMNVEV (reference sequence). The CDR3 has 17 amino acids. Here the CDR3 DNA reads TGTGCCAGCAGAGGTGGGGGGATAGGGACTAGAAGAGGTGAGCAGTTCTTC. Translated, it gives CASRGGGIGTRRGEQFF.

The chain combines TRBV5-1 with TRBJ1-1, with no clear D. Germline V gives CDR1 SGHRS, CDR2 YFSETQ. This CDR3 contains 14 residues. The germline V and J ends were trimmed by 1 base and 3 bases, with 10 bases remaining between them. CDR3 amino acids: CASSLSQDYTEAFF. DNA for the CDR3: TGCGCCAGCAGCTTGAGTCAGGATTACACTGAAGCTTTCTTT.

This clone was detected a few times. This sequence joins TRBV18 and TRBJ1-1; 7 bases are shared with TRBD1. Germline CDR1 KGHSH, CDR2 LQKENI. The V segment lost 1 base and the J segment 4 bases; nucleotides outside the gene matches: 3. The CDR3 is 14 residues long. DNA for the CDR3: TGTGCCAGCTCACCACAGGGGGCGGCCACTGAAGCTTTCTTT. This encodes CASSPQGAATEAFF.

To note about this clone: A read error may produce the germline difference seen at one junction end. The DNA of the CDR3 is TGTTCCAGCAGCTCGACATGGCCGGGACAGGGGGGGCTTAACTATGGCTACACCTTC. Its translation: CSSSSTWPGQGGLNYGYTF. The V and J genes are TRBV7-9 and TRBJ1-2; TRBD1 agrees at 11 bases. CDR1 is SEHNR, CDR2 FQNEAQ, per germline (reference sequence). The CDR3 is 19 amino acids.

This clone was recorded once. V and J are TRBV6-1 and TRBJ1-5; D not resolved. V lost 6 bases to trimming and J lost 0 bases, with 6 bases between them. There are 13 residues in the CDR3. Germline-derived CDR1 and CDR2 are MNHNS and SASEGT. As DNA, the CDR3 is TGTGCCAGCAGAGAGGGTAGCAATCAGCCCCAGCATTTT. Its protein is CASREGSNQPQHF.

The chain combines TRBV29-1 with TRBJ2-1, with TRBD1 as a possible D gene (5 bases). Germline V lookup: CDR1 SQVTM, CDR2 ANQGSEA. This CDR3 has 11 residues. V was clipped by 5 bases and J by 6 bases, with 8 bases between them. The CDR3 DNA reads TGCAGCGTTCGCAGGGCCAATGAGCAGTTCTTC. Protein: CSVRRANEQFF.

The chain uses TRBV7-9 and TRBJ2-4; possibly TRBD1 for D (6 bases). This CDR3 is 16 amino acids long. Trimming removed 1 base from V and 3 bases from J, with 13 bases in between. In germline, CDR1 is SEHNR, CDR2 FQNEAQ (reference sequence). CDR3 DNA sequence: TGTGCCAGCAGCTTAGTGGGCAGGGGTGGCAAAAACATTCAGTACTTC. Protein product: CASSLVGRGGKNIQYF.

The rearrangement uses TRBV19 and TRBJ2-7; the D gene is possibly TRBD2 (6 bases). The CDR3 has 17 amino acids. The V gene lost 6 bases and the J gene lost 0 bases, with 21 bases spanning the gap. Germline V lookup: CDR1 LNHDA, CDR2 SQIVND (reference sequence). The CDR3 DNA reads as TGTGCCAGTAGACGGCTGGGCGGGACGGGGAGCTCCTACGAGCAGTACTTC. This sequence encodes CASRRLGGTGSSYEQYF.

The chain recombines TRBV2 with TRBJ2-2, with D possibly matching TRBD1 (5 bases). Germline V gene data show CDR1 as SNHLY and CDR2 as FYNNEI. The CDR3 loop spans 13 amino acids. Trimming left V 6 bases short and J 4 bases short, with 9 bases between. The chain's CDR3 is CASSRVGTGELFF. The CDR3 DNA reads as TGTGCCAGCAGCAGGGTGGGCACCGGGGAGCTGTTTTTT.

This chain links TRBV6-1 with TRBJ2-3; D might be TRBD2 (6 bases). V lost 4 bases, J lost 1 base, and 9 bases lay in between. Germline values: CDR1 MNHNS, CDR2 SASEGT. This CDR3 comprises 14 residues. This chain's CDR3 is CASSVLAGTDTQYF. DNA for the CDR3: TGTGCCAGCAGTGTACTAGCCGGCACAGATACGCAGTATTTT.

The chain recombines TRBV5-1 with TRBJ1-1; no definite D call. The CDR3 totals 15 residues. Between the trimmed V and J ends, which lost 0 bases and 1 base, there was a span of 10 bases. Germline V gives CDR1 SGHRS, CDR2 YFSETQ. CDR3 sequence reads: CASSLVESKNTEAFF. CDR3 nucleotide sequence: TGCGCCAGCAGCTTGGTGGAGTCGAAGAACACTGAAGCTTTCTTT. Using reference TRBV5-1 and TRBJ1-1 for the parts outside the CDR3, the full variable domain is KAGVTQTPRYLIKTRGQQVTLSCSPISGHRSVSWYQQTPGQGLQFLFEYFSETQRNKGNFPGRFSGRQFSNSRSEMNVSTLELGDSALYLCASSLVESKNTEAFFGQGTRLTVV.

V gene TRBV28 combines with J gene TRBJ2-7; no firm D call. V lost 8 bases and J lost 0, with 14 bases in between. The CDR3 runs 14 residues. Per the germline V gene, CDR1 is MDHEN and CDR2 is SYDVKM. The DNA for the CDR3 is TGTGCCAGCGGAACTACAATATTCTCCTACGAGCAGTACTTC. This translates into CASGTTIFSYEQYF.

The J gene is TRBJ1-1, the V gene TRBV19, with 7 bases matching TRBD1. V lost 4 bases and J lost 4; bases outside the gene matches: 6. From germline, CDR1 is LNHDA and CDR2 SQIVND (reference sequence). CDR3 size: 14 residues. The DNA of the CDR3 is TGTGCCAGTAGTAACCCGGGACAGACCACTGAAGCTTTCTTT. This gives the protein CASSNPGQTTEAFF.

This chain joins TRBV6-5 and TRBJ1-2; D uncertain. V dropped 6 bases and J dropped 3 bases, with 11 bases sitting between them. The CDR3 consists of 13 residues. From germline, CDR1 is MNHEY and CDR2 SVGAGI. CDR3 nucleotide sequence: TGTGCCAGCAGGGGAGGGTTAGACTATGGCTACACCTTC. Translation: CASRGGLDYGYTF.